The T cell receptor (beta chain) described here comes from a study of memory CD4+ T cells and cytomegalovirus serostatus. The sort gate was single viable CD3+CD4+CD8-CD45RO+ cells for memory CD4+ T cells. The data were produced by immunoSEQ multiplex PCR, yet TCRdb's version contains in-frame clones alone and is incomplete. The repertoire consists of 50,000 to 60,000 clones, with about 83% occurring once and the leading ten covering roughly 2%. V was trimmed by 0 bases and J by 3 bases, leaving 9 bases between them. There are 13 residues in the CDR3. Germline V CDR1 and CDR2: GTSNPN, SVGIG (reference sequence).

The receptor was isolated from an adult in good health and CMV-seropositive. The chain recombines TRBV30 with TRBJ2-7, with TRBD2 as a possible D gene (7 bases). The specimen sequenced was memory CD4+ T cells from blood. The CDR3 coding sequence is TGTGCCTGGAGTGTTAGGGGGGGCTACGAGCAGTACTTC. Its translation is CAWSVRGGYEQYF.